This T cell receptor beta chain was sequenced during a study of Graves' ophthalmopathy and Graves' hyperthyroidism. The length of the CDR3 is 13 residues. Germline-derived CDR1 and CDR2 are SGHTA and FQGNSA. V trimming: 4 bases; J trimming: 5 bases; junction bases outside the gene matches: 5. Researchers took RNA transcripts and amplified TCR beta CDR3 regions from them. The first round was an RT-PCR with HTBI primers, and the second round was a multiplex PCR. TCRdb called the multiplex PCR reads again in MiXCR, with one record for every CDR3 protein. The sample records around 1.1 million distinct CDR3 sequences, about 35% being singletons.

The specimen sequenced was peripheral blood or thyroid tissue (not recorded which). The chain carries TRBV7-2 and TRBJ2-7, with 7 positions matching TRBD2. The TCR comes from an adult man with Graves' hyperthyroidism. CDR3 protein: CTSSYTSDHEQYF. The CDR3 DNA reads as TGTACCAGCAGCTACACTAGCGACCACGAGCAGTACTTC. Supplemented by reference TRBV7-2 and TRBJ2-7, the full variable domain reads GAGVSQSPSNKVTEKGKDVELRCDPISGHTALYWYRQSLGQGLEFLIYFQGNSAPDKSGLPSDRFSAERTGGSVSTLTIQRTQQEDSAVYLCTSSYTSDHEQYFGPGTRLTVT.